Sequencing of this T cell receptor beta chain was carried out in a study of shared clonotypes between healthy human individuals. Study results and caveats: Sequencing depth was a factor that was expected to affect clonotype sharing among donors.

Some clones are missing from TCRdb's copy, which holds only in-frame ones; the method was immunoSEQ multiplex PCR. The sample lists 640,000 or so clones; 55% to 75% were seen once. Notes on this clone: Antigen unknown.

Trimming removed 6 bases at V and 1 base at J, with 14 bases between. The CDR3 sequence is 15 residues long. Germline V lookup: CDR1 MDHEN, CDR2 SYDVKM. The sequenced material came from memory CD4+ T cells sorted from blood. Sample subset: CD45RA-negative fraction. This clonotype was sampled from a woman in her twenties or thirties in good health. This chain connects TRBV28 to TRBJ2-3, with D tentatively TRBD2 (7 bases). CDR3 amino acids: CASRLRGGGTDTQYF. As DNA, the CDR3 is TGTGCCAGCAGACTCAGGGGAGGGGGCACAGATACGCAGTATTTT.